A single sample is the source of the 28 T cell receptor beta chains below, sequenced in a study of cytomegalovirus exposure and HLA in healthy donors. The PCR ran on 60 Vbeta and 13 Jbeta primers. Generated by immunoSEQ multiplex PCR, the TCRdb table keeps only in-frame clones and is missing some. The sample lists about 150,000 clones; 80% to 90% were seen once. Sequencing used PBMCs. The source is a male donor in good health and CMV-seronegative.

The chain links TRBV5-4 to TRBJ2-2, with 8 bases identical to TRBD1. The CDR3 loop spans 15 amino acids. Germline V gene sequence: CDR1 SGHNT, CDR2 YYREEE (reference sequence). With 4 bases clipped from V and 7 bases from J, the junction kept 9 bases outside the gene matches. The CDR3 sequence: CASSLRTGRVGELFF. Here the CDR3 DNA reads TGTGCCAGCAGCCTCAGGACAGGGCGGGTCGGGGAGCTGTTTTTT.

The rearrangement joins TRBV6-1 to TRBJ1-5, with D possibly being TRBD1 (6 bases). Germline CDR1 reads MNHNS; CDR2 reads SASEGT. CDR3 length equals 15 residues. V lost 4 bases and J 4 bases, leaving 14 bases between the germline ends. Here the CDR3 DNA reads TGTGCCAGCAGTGTTTCAAGTGGGACAAATCAGCCCCAGCATTTT. This codes for CASSVSSGTNQPQHF.

The CDR3 sequence: CASSSAPAYEQYF. CDR3 nucleotide sequence: TGTGCCAGCAGCTCCGCACCTGCCTACGAGCAGTACTTC. The chain has TRBV13 and TRBJ2-5; D remains ambiguous. The J call is uncertain, as TRBJ2-7 better fits the DNA end. In germline, CDR1 is PRHDT, CDR2 FYEKMQ (reference sequence). The CDR3 has 13 residues.

The chain recombines TRBV28 with TRBJ2-7, with 8 bases identical to TRBD2. With 6 bases clipped from V and 3 bases from J, the junction kept 13 bases outside the gene matches. CDR1 MDHEN and CDR2 SYDVKM come from the germline V gene. The CDR3 loop spans 16 amino acids. CDR3: CASSPPGWSGGYEQYF. For the CDR3, the DNA is TGTGCCAGCAGCCCCCCCGGGTGGAGCGGGGGCTACGAGCAGTACTTC.

The V call is TRBV5-8, the J call TRBJ2-7, with D possibly matching TRBD1 (6 bases). V gave up 10 bases and J gave up 3 bases, with 17 bases separating them. The germline CDR1 and CDR2 sequences are SGHTS and YDEGEE. This CDR3 contains 13 residues. The CDR3 sequence: CAGKQGSVYEQYF. The CDR3 DNA reads as TGTGCCGGCAAACAGGGATCTGTCTACGAGCAGTACTTC.

V gene TRBV6-6 combines with J gene TRBJ1-4; 10 bases map to TRBD1. CDR3 length: 15 amino acids. V shed 7 bases and J 8 bases; nucleotides not matched to a gene: 10. Germline CDR1 reads MNHNY; CDR2 reads SVGAGI (reference sequence). The CDR3 spells CASTLLGTGDEKLFF. CDR3 bases: TGTGCCAGCACCCTACTCGGGACAGGGGACGAAAAACTGTTTTTT.

This chain uses TRBV28 with TRBJ1-2, with D perhaps matching TRBD1 (6 bases). CDR1 is MDHEN and CDR2 is SYDVKM in the germline V gene. The CDR3 has 15 residues. V was trimmed by 6 bases and J by 8 bases, leaving 22 bases between them. The CDR3: CASRKQGRALHGYTF. The CDR3 DNA reads TGTGCCAGCAGGAAACAGGGCCGGGCCCTTCACGGCTACACCTTC.

The chain combines TRBV27 with TRBJ2-5; TRBD1 aligns across 7 bases. Looked up from germline, CDR1 is MNHEY and CDR2 is SMNVEV (reference sequence). The CDR3 has 15 amino acids. V dropped 5 bases and J dropped 2; count of bases not matched to a gene: 8. CDR3 region: CASSPSTGIQETQYF. CDR3 sequence (DNA): TGTGCCAGCAGTCCCTCGACAGGGATACAAGAGACCCAGTACTTC.

Only one count was recorded for this clone. V usage is TRBV9 and J usage is TRBJ2-5, with 7 positions matching TRBD2. The CDR3 is 16 amino acids. V shed 1 base, J shed 0 bases, and the junction held 6 bases outside the gene matches. CDR1 and CDR2 (germline): SGDLS, YYNGEE. CDR3: CASSVSGGGHQETQYF. CDR3 sequence (DNA): TGTGCCAGCAGCGTATCCGGCGGGGGACACCAAGAGACCCAGTACTTC.

This chain links TRBV6-1 with TRBJ1-2; a possible D gene is TRBD1 (6 bases). The CDR3 sequence is 15 residues long. CDR1 and CDR2 (germline): MNHNS, SASEGT. Trimming left V 6 bases short and J 8 bases short, with 22 bases between. CDR3 nucleotides: TGTGCCAGCAGGACACGAACGGGGGGCCCTACCGGCTACACCTTC. Amino acid sequence: CASRTRTGGPTGYTF.

CDR3 nucleotides: TGTGCCAGTGCCAGCGGGGTTTTCTTCCAAGAGACCCAGTACTTC. This translates into CASASGVFFQETQYF. The gene calls are TRBV2 and TRBJ2-5; 7 positions agree with TRBD2. V was pared by 9 bases and J by 1 base, with 11 bases of the junction left unmatched. Germline V gene lookup returns CDR1 SNHLY and CDR2 FYNNEI. The CDR3 runs 15 residues.

The chain is built from TRBV19 and TRBJ2-5; no clear D gene. CDR1 LNHDA and CDR2 SQIVND come from the germline V gene (reference sequence). V lost 6 bases and J lost 4, with 9 bases in between. This CDR3 contains 12 residues. CDR3 sequence reads: CASRETGETQYF. Here the CDR3 DNA reads TGTGCCAGTAGAGAGACGGGAGAGACCCAGTACTTC.

V usage is TRBV28 and J usage is TRBJ2-7; weak D call: TRBD2 (5 bases). Trimming stripped 5 bases from V and 2 bases from J, with 25 bases between. Looked up from germline, CDR1 is MDHEN and CDR2 is SYDVKM. This CDR3 has 18 residues. The DNA for the CDR3 is TGTGCCAGCAGTCCCCAAATCATAATAGGGAGCTCGGCCTACGAGCAGTACTTC. This codes for CASSPQIIIGSSAYEQYF.

The CDR3 DNA sequence: TGTGCCAGTAGTATTCCGGGACAGGGGGCGCGCGAGCAGTACTTC. Amino acids: CASSIPGQGAREQYF. The chain uses TRBV19 and TRBJ2-7; 12 bases map to TRBD1. CDR1 is LNHDA, CDR2 SQIVND, per germline (reference sequence). The CDR3 consists of 15 residues. V was pared by 3 bases and J by 6 bases, with 6 bases of the junction left unmatched.

V usage is TRBV6-5 and J usage is TRBJ1-2, with TRBD1 matching 8 bases. The ends lost 6 bases at V and 5 bases at J; junction bases unmatched: 5. This CDR3 contains 13 residues. Looked up from germline, CDR1 is MNHEY and CDR2 is SVGAGI. In nucleotides, the CDR3 is TGTGCCAGCAGAGGAGGACAGGGTTATGGCTACACCTTC. Translated: CASRGGQGYGYTF.

DNA of the CDR3: TGCGCCAGCAGCCCTTCGGGACAGTATCCTGAAGCTTTCTTT. Translated: CASSPSGQYPEAFF. The genes are TRBV4-1 and TRBJ1-1; 7 bases are a match to TRBD1. Germline V CDR1 and CDR2: MGHRA, YSYEKL. This CDR3 has 14 amino acids. With V trimmed by 4 bases and J by 6 bases, 8 bases remained unmatched.

The chain has TRBV5-6 and TRBJ1-4, with D possibly being TRBD1 (6 bases). The CDR3 is 16 amino acids. Trimming took 4 bases from V and 5 from J, leaving 18 bases between them. The germline V gene has CDR1 SGHDT and CDR2 YYEEEE. CDR3 nucleotide sequence: TGTGCCAGCAGCCAGATTGGTGTAGGGGGAAATGAAAAACTGTTTTTT. Translating gives CASSQIGVGGNEKLFF.

The rearrangement joins TRBV18 to TRBJ2-7, with D possibly matching TRBD2 (6 bases). CDR1 is KGHSH, CDR2 LQKENI, per germline. V was pared by 4 bases and J by 2 bases, with 12 bases between. CDR3 length: 14 amino acids. CDR3 DNA sequence: TGTGCCAGCTCACGGTCCACTAGCACCTACGAGCAGTACTTC. Translated: CASSRSTSTYEQYF. Full variable domain (remainder filled in from reference TRBV18 and TRBJ2-7): NAGVMQNPRHLVRRRGQEARLRCSPMKGHSHVYWYRQLPEEGLKFMVYLQKENIIDESGMPKERFSAEFPKEGPSILRIQQVVRGDSAAYFCASSRSTSTYEQYFGPGTRLTVT.

The rearrangement joins TRBV6-1 to TRBJ1-6, with TRBD1 matching over 10 bases. J was trimmed by 8 bases and V by 4 bases; bases with no gene match: 2. CDR3 length: 14 residues. Germline values: CDR1 MNHNS, CDR2 SASEGT. CDR3 coding DNA: TGTGCCAGCAGTGGTGACAGGGGGCATTCACCCCTCCACTTT. Translation gives CASSGDRGHSPLHF.

V and J are TRBV4-2 and TRBJ1-2; 7 nucleotides match TRBD1. V dropped 4 bases and J dropped 4; count of bases not matched to a gene: 9. Germline CDR1 is LGHNA and CDR2 is YNFKEQ. The CDR3 is made up of 15 amino acids. CDR3 coding DNA: TGTGCCAGCAGCCCCAGGGGGTTAACGGGCTATGGCTACACCTTC. Amino acids: CASSPRGLTGYGYTF.

The chain recombines TRBV4-1 with TRBJ1-5, with D tentatively TRBD1 (6 bases). Germline V gene data show CDR1 as MGHRA and CDR2 as YSYEKL. The CDR3 length is 15 residues. V shed 3 bases and J shed 11 bases, with 20 bases lying between them. Here the CDR3 DNA reads TGCGCCAGCAGCCAGGCACCGAGGGAGGGGGGTTCCCAGCATTTT. Its protein product is CASSQAPREGGSQHF.

This clone was seen a handful of times. The chain recombines TRBV27 with TRBJ2-3; unclear D gene. Germline values: CDR1 MNHEY, CDR2 SMNVEV (reference sequence). CDR3 size: 14 residues. V was pared by 2 bases and J by 6 bases, with 12 bases between. CDR3 region: CASSLGLPTDTQYF. DNA for the CDR3: TGTGCCAGCAGTTTAGGGCTCCCCACGGATACGCAGTATTTT.

The J gene is TRBJ2-7, the V gene TRBV4-1; the D gene is possibly TRBD2 (6 bases). V was trimmed by 0 bases and J by 5 bases, leaving 11 bases between them. The CDR3 runs to 14 residues. Germline-derived CDR1 and CDR2 are MGHRA and YSYEKL. As DNA, the CDR3 is TGCGCCAGCAGCCAAGATCAATCTAGCGACGAGCAGTACTTC. This encodes CASSQDQSSDEQYF.

The chain is built from TRBV9 and TRBJ2-1, with TRBD1 matching over 7 bases. Trimming cost V 0 bases and J 2 bases; bases outside gene matches: 5. From germline, CDR1 is SGDLS and CDR2 YYNGEE. CDR3 length equals 16 residues. CDR3 amino acids: CASSVGTGTAYNEQFF. The CDR3 nucleotides read TGTGCCAGCAGCGTAGGAACCGGGACAGCCTACAATGAGCAGTTCTTC.

The rearrangement joins TRBV19 to TRBJ1-5; possibly TRBD1 for D (6 bases). V was cut by 0 bases and J by 6 bases, with 12 bases left in between. Germline CDR1 reads LNHDA; CDR2 reads SQIVND (reference sequence). The CDR3 runs 15 residues. Written as DNA, the CDR3 is TGTGCCAGTAGTATAGATCGACAGGTGAGTCAGCCCCAGCATTTT. Translating gives CASSIDRQVSQPQHF.

This chain connects TRBV27 to TRBJ2-5; 14 bases agree with TRBD2. J was trimmed by 5 bases and V by 6 bases; bases with no gene match: 11. Germline V gives CDR1 MNHEY, CDR2 SMNVEV (reference sequence). CDR3 length: 17 residues. The CDR3 sequence: CASSPLTSGGARETQYF. The CDR3 bases are TGTGCCAGCAGCCCCCTGACTAGCGGGGGGGCCCGGGAGACCCAGTACTTC.

This chain uses TRBV27 with TRBJ1-4; 7 nucleotides match TRBD1. V trimming: 0 bases; J trimming: 5 bases; junction bases outside the gene matches: 3. Germline V gene lookup returns CDR1 MNHEY and CDR2 SMNVEV (reference sequence). The CDR3 has 15 amino acids. The CDR3: CASSLSDRKNEKLFF. The CDR3 nucleotides read TGTGCCAGCAGTTTATCGGACAGGAAAAATGAAAAACTGTTTTTT. Full variable domain (missing parts from reference TRBV27 and TRBJ1-4): EAQVTQNPRYLITVTGKKLTVTCSQNMNHEYMSWYRQDPGLGLRQIYYSMNVEVTDKGDVPEGYKVSRKEKRNFPLILESPSPNQTSLYFCASSLSDRKNEKLFFGSGTQLSVL.

The chain carries TRBV29-1 and TRBJ1-4; D is unclear. Germline-derived CDR1 and CDR2 are SQVTM and ANQGSEA. V dropped 6 bases and J dropped 3 bases, with 11 bases sitting between them. The CDR3 runs 13 residues. The CDR3 region is CSVLQFANEKLFF. For the CDR3, the DNA is TGCAGCGTATTACAGTTTGCTAATGAAAAACTGTTTTTT.